This TCR beta chain is from a study of CD4+ T cells in melanoma (dated 2022 in TCRdb). Background on the whole study: Neoantigen-specific CD4+ T cells in human melanoma were what the study investigated. Here is what the overall study found, with its caveats: Neoantigen-specific CD4+ T cells in melanoma were reported to have a range of differentiation states. Neoantigen-specific CD4+ T cells were reported to be correlated with the function of CD8+ T cells, macrophages and B cells.

Libraries were made using the immunoSEQ multiplex PCR assay. Entries here come from immuneACCESS through TCRdb and include only in-frame sequences with V and J called. Some clones fail to appear in such tables; in the studies checked, an unresolved V gene covers under half of the shortfall, and the cause of the remainder is unknown. The sample table lists around 110,000 clones, about 90% of them with a count of one. About 3.3% of the sample is in the top ten clones. A remark on this clone: Its binding antigen is unknown. The record has no base qualities; no much larger clone is one base away.

The donors were melanoma patients. Sequenced material: peripheral blood. The TCR originated in a human donor with melanoma.

The DNA sequence is TGTGCCAGCAGCTTAGCGCTCGGGGGGGTGCGCCCCTCTAGCACAGATACGCAGTATTTT. This is translated as CASSLALGGVRPSSTDTQYF. The rearranged segments are TRBV7-2 and TRBJ2-3; TRBD2 aligns with 8 central bases. The germline V gene sets CDR1 to SGHTA and CDR2 to FQGNSA. After removal of 0 bases from V and 0 bases from J, the junction retains 14 bases not matched to a gene. The CDR3 holds 20 amino acids from the cysteine to the phenylalanine. The kept DNA is CDR3 alone, 60 bases in frame from the first base.